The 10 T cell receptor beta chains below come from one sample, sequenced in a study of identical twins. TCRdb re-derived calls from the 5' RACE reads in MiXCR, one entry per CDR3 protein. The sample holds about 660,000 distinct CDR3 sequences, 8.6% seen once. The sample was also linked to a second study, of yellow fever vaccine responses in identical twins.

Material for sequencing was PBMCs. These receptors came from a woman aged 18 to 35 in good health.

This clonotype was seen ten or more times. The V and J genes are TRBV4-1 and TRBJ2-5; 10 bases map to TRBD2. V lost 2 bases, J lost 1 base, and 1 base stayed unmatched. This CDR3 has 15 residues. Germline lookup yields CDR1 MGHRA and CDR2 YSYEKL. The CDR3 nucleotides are TGCGCCAGCAGCCAACGGACTAGCGGCCAAGAGACCCAGTACTTC. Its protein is CASSQRTSGQETQYF.

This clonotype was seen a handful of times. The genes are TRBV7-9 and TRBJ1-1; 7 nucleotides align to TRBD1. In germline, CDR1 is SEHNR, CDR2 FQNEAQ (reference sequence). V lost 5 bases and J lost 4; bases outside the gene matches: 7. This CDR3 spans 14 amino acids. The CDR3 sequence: CASSNAGGGTEAFF. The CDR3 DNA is TGTGCCAGCAGCAATGCAGGGGGAGGCACTGAAGCTTTCTTT.

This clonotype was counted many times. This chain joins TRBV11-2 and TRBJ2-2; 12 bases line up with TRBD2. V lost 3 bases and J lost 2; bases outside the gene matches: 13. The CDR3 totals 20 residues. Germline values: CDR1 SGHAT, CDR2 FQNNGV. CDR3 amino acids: CASSFVSTSGSGSNTGELFF. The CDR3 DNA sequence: TGTGCCAGCAGCTTTGTTTCGACTAGCGGGAGCGGTTCAAACACCGGGGAGCTGTTTTTT.

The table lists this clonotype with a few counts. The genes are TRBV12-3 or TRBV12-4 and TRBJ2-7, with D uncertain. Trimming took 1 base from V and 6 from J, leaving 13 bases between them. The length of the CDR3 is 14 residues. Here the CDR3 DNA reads TGTGCCAGCAGTTTAGGAGTTGGGGTTATCGAGCAGTACTTC. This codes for CASSLGVGVIEQYF.

The CDR3 loop is CAISKGQGVTETQYF. The CDR3 bases are TGTGCCATCAGCAAGGGACAGGGGGTTACAGAGACCCAGTACTTC. The rearrangement links TRBV10-3 to TRBJ2-5; 11 bases match TRBD1. Per the germline V gene, CDR1 is ENHRY and CDR2 is SYGVKD. This CDR3 spans 15 amino acids. V was pared by 6 bases and J by 4 bases, with 7 bases of the junction left unmatched.

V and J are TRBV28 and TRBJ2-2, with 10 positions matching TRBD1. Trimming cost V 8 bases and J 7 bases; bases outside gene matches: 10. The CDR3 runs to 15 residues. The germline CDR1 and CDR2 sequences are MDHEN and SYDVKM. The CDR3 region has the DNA TGTGCCAGCTCCTCACGGGACAGGGGAGGCGGGGAGCTGTTTTTT. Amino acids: CASSSRDRGGGELFF. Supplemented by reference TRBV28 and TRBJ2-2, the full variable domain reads DVKVTQSSRYLVKRTGEKVFLECVQDMDHENMFWYRQDPGLGLRLIYFSYDVKMKEKGDIPEGYSVSREKKERFSLILESASTNQTSMYLCASSSRDRGGGELFFGEGSRLTVL.

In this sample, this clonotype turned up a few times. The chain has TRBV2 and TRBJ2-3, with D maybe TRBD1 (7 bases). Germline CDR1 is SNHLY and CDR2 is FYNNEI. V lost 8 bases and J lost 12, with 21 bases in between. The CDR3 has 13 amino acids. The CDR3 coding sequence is TGTGCCAGCGGGGGGACAGACCTACGATCCCAGTATTTT. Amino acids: CASGGTDLRSQYF.

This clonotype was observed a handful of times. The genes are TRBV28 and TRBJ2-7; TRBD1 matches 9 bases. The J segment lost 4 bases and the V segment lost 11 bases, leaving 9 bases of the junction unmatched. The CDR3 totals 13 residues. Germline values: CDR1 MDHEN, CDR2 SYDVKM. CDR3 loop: CAWRRTGVYEQYF. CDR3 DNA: TGTGCCTGGAGACGGACAGGGGTGTACGAGCAGTACTTC.

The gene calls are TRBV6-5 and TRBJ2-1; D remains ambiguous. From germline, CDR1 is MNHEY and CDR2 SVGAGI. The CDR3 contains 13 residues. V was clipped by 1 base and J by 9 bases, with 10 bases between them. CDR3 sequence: CASSYYGASEQFF. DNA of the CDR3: TGTGCCAGCAGTTACTATGGAGCGTCTGAGCAGTTCTTC.

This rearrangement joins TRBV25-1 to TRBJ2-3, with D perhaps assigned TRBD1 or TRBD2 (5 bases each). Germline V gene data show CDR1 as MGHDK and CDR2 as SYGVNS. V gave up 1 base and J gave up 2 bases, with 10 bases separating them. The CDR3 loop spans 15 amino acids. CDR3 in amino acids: CASSESGGFTDTQYF. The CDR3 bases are TGTGCCAGCAGTGAATCTGGGGGATTCACAGATACGCAGTATTTT.